This T cell receptor (beta chain) is from a study of cytomegalovirus exposure and HLA in healthy donors. With 60 Vbeta and 13 Jbeta primers, the PCR was carried out. Sequencing was performed with immunoSEQ multiplex PCR; in TCRdb, only in-frame clones are kept and a portion is missing. This table holds 150,000 to 200,000 clones, less than 90% found once. The CDR3 contains 14 residues. Germline CDR1 reads LNHNV; CDR2 reads YYDKDF (reference sequence). Trimming took 1 base from V and 0 from J, leaving 6 bases between them. This receptor was identified in a boy aged 5-17 years in good health and CMV-seronegative. The chain is built from TRBV15 and TRBJ1-2, with unresolved D. The sequenced sample consisted of PBMCs. As DNA, the CDR3 is TGTGCCACCAGCAGAGTAGAGGCTAACTATGGCTACACCTTC. This codes for CATSRVEANYGYTF.